This passage covers 8 T cell receptor beta chains from one sample sequenced in a study of cytomegalovirus exposure and HLA in healthy donors. The PCR contained 60 Vbeta and 13 Jbeta primers. Using immunoSEQ multiplex PCR, the repertoire was profiled, and TCRdb retains in-frame clones only, with some absent. The table has more than 120,000 clones, 75% to 90% seen once. Sample: PBMCs. The receptor source for this set is a woman aged 30 to 39 in good health and CMV-seronegative.

The chain recombines TRBV7-3 with TRBJ2-7; 9 positions agree with TRBD2. CDR1 SGHTA and CDR2 FQGTGA come from the germline V gene. V dropped 0 bases and J dropped 5; count of bases not matched to a gene: 5. The CDR3 length is 15 residues. CDR3 DNA: TGTGCCAGCAGCTTAACCGGGACTAGCTTAGACGAGCAGTACTTC. This gives the protein CASSLTGTSLDEQYF.

The chain is built from TRBV5-4 and TRBJ2-1, with 7 bases lining up with TRBD2. The germline V gene has CDR1 SGHNT and CDR2 YYREEE (reference sequence). CDR3 length: 15 amino acids. The V segment lost 0 bases and the J segment 7 bases; nucleotides outside the gene matches: 7. In DNA, the CDR3 is TGTGCCAGCAGCTTGGAGCGGGACGGGGATAATGAGCAGTTCTTC. Protein product: CASSLERDGDNEQFF.

This chain connects TRBV15 to TRBJ1-3; 9 nucleotides match TRBD1. The CDR3 is 15 residues long. The trim removed 1 base at V and 4 bases at J, leaving 2 bases unmatched. Looked up from germline, CDR1 is LNHNV and CDR2 is YYDKDF (reference sequence). This CDR3 is CATSRGQGEGNTIYF. For the CDR3, the DNA is TGTGCCACCAGCAGAGGACAGGGGGAAGGAAACACCATATATTTT.

J is TRBJ1-5 and V is TRBV9; TRBD1 matches at 8 bases. With 4 bases clipped from V and 0 bases from J, the junction kept 9 bases outside the gene matches. This CDR3 region has 17 residues. Germline CDR1 reads SGDLS; CDR2 reads YYNGEE. CDR3 protein: CASSPGQGVYSNQPQHF. CDR3 in DNA: TGTGCCAGCAGCCCTGGACAGGGTGTTTATAGCAATCAGCCCCAGCATTTT.

This chain uses TRBV18 with TRBJ1-1; no definite D call. The germline V gene encodes CDR1 KGHSH and CDR2 LQKENI. V was trimmed by 6 bases and J by 2 bases, leaving 10 bases between them. The CDR3 has 13 amino acids. The CDR3 DNA sequence: TGTGCCAGCTCGGAGAGCCCAAACACTGAAGCTTTCTTT. This gives the protein CASSESPNTEAFF.

CDR3: CASSSFPYYEQYF. The CDR3 DNA is TGTGCCAGCAGCTCTTTTCCCTACTACGAGCAGTACTTC. The chain has TRBV7-9 and TRBJ2-7; no reliable D call. Trimming removed 4 bases at V and 3 bases at J, with 10 bases between. Per germline, CDR1 SEHNR and CDR2 FQNEAQ (reference sequence). The CDR3 length is 13 residues.

The CDR3 coding sequence is TGCGCCAGCGGGGGACAGGCTAATGAAAAACTGTTTTTT. It translates to CASGGQANEKLFF. The J gene is TRBJ1-4, the V gene TRBV5-1; 8 nucleotides align to TRBD1. The ends lost 7 bases at V and 3 bases at J; junction bases unmatched: 2. The germline CDR1 and CDR2 sequences are SGHRS and YFSETQ. The CDR3 loop spans 13 amino acids.

J is TRBJ1-4 and V is TRBV6-1, with D possibly being TRBD1 (5 bases). There are 14 residues in the CDR3. Trimming left V 6 bases short and J 8 bases short, with 16 bases between. Germline CDR1 MNHNS, CDR2 SASEGT. The CDR3 DNA reads as TGTGCCAGCAGGTCCAGGGAAGAAGGCGAAAAACTGTTTTTT. Translation: CASRSREEGEKLFF.